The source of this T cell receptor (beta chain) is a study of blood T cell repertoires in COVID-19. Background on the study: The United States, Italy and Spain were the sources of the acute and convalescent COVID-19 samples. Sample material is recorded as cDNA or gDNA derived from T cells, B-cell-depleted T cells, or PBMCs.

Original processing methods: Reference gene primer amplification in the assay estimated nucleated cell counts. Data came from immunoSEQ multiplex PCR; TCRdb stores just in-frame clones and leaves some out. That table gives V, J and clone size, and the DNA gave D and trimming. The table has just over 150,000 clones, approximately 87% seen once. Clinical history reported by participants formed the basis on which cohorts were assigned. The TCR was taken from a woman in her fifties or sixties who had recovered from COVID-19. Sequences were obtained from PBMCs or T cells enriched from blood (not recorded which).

Here the CDR3 reads CASRVPNGAYTF. The CDR3 nucleotides are TGCGCCAGCAGAGTCCCGAACGGAGCCTACACCTTC. V and J are TRBV10-2 and TRBJ1-2, with D uncertain. The CDR3 runs to 12 residues. Per germline, CDR1 WSHSY and CDR2 SAAADI. Trimming removed 6 bases at V and 10 bases at J, with 15 bases between.